Following are 31 T cell receptor beta chains from one sample sequenced in a study of T cell repertoires in cytomegalovirus infection. TCRdb called the reads again in MiXCR, with one record for every CDR3 protein. Seen here are around 260,000 distinct CDR3 sequences, roughly 26% observed once, and the top ten hold roughly 14%. Material for sequencing was PBMCs. The receptor source for this set is a human donor in good health (CMV status not recorded). Some clones in this sample may be carry-over from other donors' samples.

This sequence joins TRBV6-2 or TRBV6-3 and TRBJ2-7, with TRBD2 identical over 10 bases. Germline V CDR1 and CDR2: MNHEY, SVGEGT. The CDR3 is 15 amino acids. V lost 6 bases and J lost 5; bases outside the gene matches: 10. DNA of the CDR3: TGTGCCAGCAGCAGACCTAGCGGGAGTACACACGAGCAGTACTTC. It codes for CASSRPSGSTHEQYF.

As concerns this clonotype: This may arise from a read error, as a much more abundant clone is one base away. The chain is built from TRBV7-3 and TRBJ2-2; perhaps TRBD2 as D (6 bases). Looked up from germline, CDR1 is SGHTA and CDR2 is FQGTGA. The CDR3 loop spans 15 amino acids. The CDR3 sequence: CVSSLTGGSTGELFF. The CDR3, as DNA: TGTGTCAGCAGCCTCACAGGAGGGAGTACCGGGGAGCTGTTTTTT.

This clonotype was observed at least ten times. This sequence joins TRBV7-2 and TRBJ1-1, with D unclear. The CDR3 contains 14 residues. Trimming stripped 5 bases from V and 5 bases from J, with 15 bases between. Germline V gene lookup returns CDR1 SGHTA and CDR2 FQGNSA. CDR3 sequence: CASSTTDPYTEAFF. For the CDR3, the DNA is TGTGCCAGCAGCACCACGGATCCATATACTGAAGCTTTCTTT.

This clonotype was counted only a few times. The chain combines TRBV18 with TRBJ2-1; TRBD2 aligns across 9 bases. The junction had 6 bases not matched to a gene; V was cut back by 4 bases and J by 5 bases. The germline CDR1 and CDR2 sequences are KGHSH and LQKENI. This CDR3 is 15 amino acids long. DNA for the CDR3: TGTGCCAGCTCACGGGGGTCTAGCGGGAACAATGAGCAGTTCTTC. Protein product: CASSRGSSGNNEQFF.

This clonotype was recorded at least ten times. The CDR3 protein is CASSEGTGRSEQFF. For the CDR3, the DNA is TGTGCCAGCAGCGAAGGGACAGGCCGGTCTGAGCAGTTCTTC. This chain connects TRBV7-9 to TRBJ2-1, with 8 bases identical to TRBD1. The V segment lost 5 bases and the J segment 9 bases; nucleotides outside the gene matches: 9. Germline V lookup: CDR1 SEHNR, CDR2 FQNEAQ (reference sequence). The CDR3 consists of 14 residues.

Regarding this clonotype: One junction end does not reproduce the germline sequence, and a read error may be involved. The V and J genes are TRBV2 and TRBJ1-5; 11 bases map to TRBD1. The length of the CDR3 is 14 residues. CDR1 and CDR2 from the germline V gene are SNHLY and FYNNEI. CDR3 bases: TGTGCCAGCAGTCGGACAGGGGGCAATCAGCCCCAGCCTTTT. Encoded protein: CASSRTGGNQPQPF. Looking up the rest from reference TRBV2 and TRBJ1-5 gives the full variable domain: EPEVTQTPSHQVTQMGQEVILRCVPISNHLYFYWYRQILGQKVEFLVSFYNNEISEKSEIFDDQFSVERPDGSNFTLKIRSTKLEDSAMYFCASSRTGGNQPQPFGDGTRLSIL.

In its sample, this clonotype was seen many times. V usage is TRBV12-3 or TRBV12-4 and J usage is TRBJ2-3; the D gene is possibly TRBD1 (6 bases). The CDR3 consists of 15 residues. The V and J ends lost 5 bases and 3 bases respectively, with 15 bases between them. The CDR3 nucleotides are TGTGCCAGCAGTCCAGGGGCTTTTGGGACAGATACGCAGTATTTT. Amino acid sequence: CASSPGAFGTDTQYF.

The CDR3 sequence: CASSDRQGAQPQHF. As DNA, the CDR3 is TGTGCCAGCAGTGATCGACAGGGGGCTCAGCCCCAGCATTTT. The chain has TRBV2 and TRBJ1-5; 10 positions match TRBD1. The V gene's germline CDR1 is SNHLY and CDR2 FYNNEI. The V gene end was trimmed by 3 bases and the J gene end by 6 bases; junction bases not matched to a gene: 2. The CDR3 runs 14 residues.

This rearrangement joins TRBV27 to TRBJ2-7, with a possible D match to TRBD1 (6 bases). The V end lost 3 bases, the J end lost 7 bases, and 19 bases lay between the germline ends. The CDR3 loop spans 15 amino acids. In germline, CDR1 is MNHEY, CDR2 SMNVEV (reference sequence). The CDR3 nucleotides are TGTGCCAGCAGTTTGGGGGCAGGACTGGCTTGGGAGCAGTACTTC. This codes for CASSLGAGLAWEQYF.

This clonotype was found a few times. This rearrangement joins TRBV12-3 or TRBV12-4 to TRBJ2-7, with 11 nucleotides matching TRBD1. The CDR3 is 12 residues long. The J segment lost 10 bases and the V segment lost 8 bases, leaving 7 bases of the junction unmatched. The CDR3 region is CASGRDRGFQYF. For the CDR3, the DNA is TGTGCCAGCGGCCGGGACAGGGGGTTTCAGTACTTC.

The chain joins TRBV10-3 to TRBJ2-1, with a weak D call TRBD2 (5 bases). The V gene lost 7 bases and the J gene lost 0 bases, with 13 bases spanning the gap. The CDR3 consists of 15 residues. CDR1 and CDR2 (germline): ENHRY, SYGVKD. CDR3 nucleotide sequence: TGTGCCATCATGGAGCGGACGAGCTCCTACAATGAGCAGTTCTTC. It encodes CAIMERTSSYNEQFF.

The chain carries TRBV6-1 and TRBJ2-7, with no clear D. Germline CDR1 and CDR2: MNHNS and SASEGT. This CDR3 region has 13 residues. V was clipped by 6 bases and J by 5 bases, with 14 bases between them. The CDR3 nucleotides are TGTGCCAGCAGGACTCTCCAGCAGAACGAGCAGTACTTC. It codes for CASRTLQQNEQYF.

This clonotype has just a few counts. The rearrangement links TRBV6-2 or TRBV6-3 to TRBJ2-7, with D perhaps matching TRBD1 (5 bases). The germline CDR1 and CDR2 sequences are MNHEY and SVGEGT. V was shortened by 5 bases and J by 2 bases, with 13 bases between the two germline ends. CDR3 length: 14 amino acids. The CDR3 is CASSPTSGTYEQYF. The DNA of the CDR3 is TGTGCCAGCAGTCCGACTTCAGGGACCTACGAGCAGTACTTC.

This clonotype showed up many times. The rearrangement uses TRBV7-6 and TRBJ2-1; 12 bases are a match to TRBD2. Germline V gene data show CDR1 as SGHVS and CDR2 as FNYEAQ. V lost 7 bases and J lost 7; bases outside the gene matches: 8. CDR3 size: 15 residues. This CDR3 is CASILAGGPQNEQFF. CDR3 bases: TGTGCCAGCATTCTAGCGGGAGGGCCCCAAAATGAGCAGTTCTTC. The entire variable domain, with the rest obtained from reference TRBV7-6 and TRBJ2-1, is as follows: GAGVSQSPRYKVTKRGQDVALRCDPISGHVSLYWYRQALGQGPEFLTYFNYEAQQDKSGLPNDRFSAERPEGSISTLTIQRTEQRDSAMYRCASILAGGPQNEQFFGPGTRLTVL.

This clonotype was counted between two and nine times. V gene TRBV11-1 combines with J gene TRBJ1-1; 7 positions agree with TRBD1. With V trimmed by 5 bases and J by 2 bases, 8 bases remained unmatched. The CDR3 extends over 15 amino acids. Germline CDR1 reads SGHAT; CDR2 reads FQDESV (reference sequence). Here the CDR3 DNA reads TGTGCCAGCAGCCCGCGACAGGGCAAAAACACTGAAGCTTTCTTT. Its protein product is CASSPRQGKNTEAFF.

The rearrangement joins TRBV20-1 to TRBJ2-4; D perhaps matches TRBD1 (7 bases). Germline V lookup: CDR1 DFQATT, CDR2 SNEGSKA (reference sequence). This CDR3 has 12 residues. V lost 2 bases to trimming and J lost 6 bases, with 8 bases between them. The CDR3 loop is CSARQGGNIQYF. The CDR3 DNA follows: TGCAGTGCTAGACAGGGGGGAAACATTCAGTACTTC.

This clonotype was detected ten times or more. The chain carries TRBV7-3 and TRBJ2-3, with a possible D match to TRBD1 (5 bases). The germline V gene has CDR1 SGHTA and CDR2 FQGTGA. The V and J ends lost 0 bases and 0 bases respectively, with 16 bases between them. The CDR3 is 18 residues long. The CDR3 sequence is CASSLTALSQGSTDTQYF. CDR3 DNA sequence: TGTGCCAGCAGCTTAACGGCTCTGAGCCAGGGTAGCACAGATACGCAGTATTTT.

In this sample, this clonotype turned up a few times. V and J are TRBV7-2 and TRBJ2-2; tentatively, D is TRBD2 (6 bases). The CDR3 is made up of 13 amino acids. V lost 5 bases and J lost 4, with 8 bases in between. Germline-derived CDR1 and CDR2 are SGHTA and FQGNSA. This CDR3 is CASSPGVTGELFF. Here the CDR3 DNA reads TGTGCCAGCAGCCCGGGAGTCACCGGGGAGCTGTTTTTT. The variable domain in full, completed from reference TRBV7-2 and TRBJ2-2, reads GAGVSQSPSNKVTEKGKDVELRCDPISGHTALYWYRQSLGQGLEFLIYFQGNSAPDKSGLPSDRFSAERTGGSVSTLTIQRTQQEDSAVYLCASSPGVTGELFFGEGSRLTVL.

The J gene is TRBJ2-1, the V gene TRBV12-3 or TRBV12-4; 7 nucleotides match TRBD1. J was trimmed by 9 bases and V by 6 bases; bases with no gene match: 8. This CDR3 comprises 13 residues. The CDR3 DNA reads TGTGCCAGCAGAGGACAGGCGGCTCGTGAGCAGTTCTTC. This encodes CASRGQAAREQFF.

The sample holds a few counts of this clonotype. The rearrangement joins TRBV6-2 or TRBV6-3 to TRBJ1-5; D ambiguous. Per germline, CDR1 MNHEY and CDR2 SVGEGT. This CDR3 contains 15 residues. Deletions cut 0 bases from V and 7 bases from J, with 13 bases between. The CDR3 region has the DNA TGTGCCAGCAGTTACTCGAACTCCCTAGCGCAGCCCCAGCATTTT. The encoded protein is CASSYSNSLAQPQHF.

The V and J genes are TRBV29-1 and TRBJ2-3; D ambiguous. Trimming pared 3 bases from V and 4 bases from J, leaving 17 bases between. Per germline, CDR1 SQVTM and CDR2 ANQGSEA. This CDR3 has 15 amino acids. CDR3 in DNA: TGCAGCGTTGATCGGTCAGGCGTGGGGTCAGATACGCAGTATTTT. Its translation: CSVDRSGVGSDTQYF.

The table lists this clonotype with a few counts. The genes are TRBV5-1 and TRBJ2-1; D remains unclear. Trimming left V 0 bases short and J 7 bases short, with 5 bases between. Per germline, CDR1 SGHRS and CDR2 YFSETQ. The CDR3 runs 12 residues. The CDR3 DNA is TGCGCCAGCAGCTTGGTACTAAATGAGCAGTTCTTC. Amino acids: CASSLVLNEQFF. Full variable domain (outside the CDR3, taken from reference TRBV5-1 and TRBJ2-1): KAGVTQTPRYLIKTRGQQVTLSCSPISGHRSVSWYQQTPGQGLQFLFEYFSETQRNKGNFPGRFSGRQFSNSRSEMNVSTLELGDSALYLCASSLVLNEQFFGPGTRLTVL.

With regard to this clonotype: At one end the junction does not follow the germline gene, possibly because of a read error. The rearrangement joins TRBV27 to TRBJ2-7; D ambiguous. The germline V gene encodes CDR1 MNHEY and CDR2 SMNVEV (reference sequence). The CDR3 runs 13 residues. CDR3 in DNA: TGTGCCAACAGTCCCCAAGGTCGTGGCGAGCAGTACTTC. Amino acids: CANSPQGRGEQYF.

The V and J genes are TRBV6-6 and TRBJ1-5; 10 bases map to TRBD1. CDR1 MNHNY and CDR2 SVGAGI come from the germline V gene (reference sequence). This CDR3 has 15 residues. The J segment lost 6 bases and the V segment lost 6 bases, leaving 8 bases of the junction unmatched. In nucleotides, the CDR3 is TGTGCCAGCAGACCTGACAGGGGGCATGGTCAGCCCCAGCATTTT. Its protein is CASRPDRGHGQPQHF.

This chain connects TRBV7-6 to TRBJ2-2, with D possibly matching TRBD2 (5 bases). This CDR3 has 14 amino acids. The germline V gene encodes CDR1 SGHVS and CDR2 FNYEAQ. The V end lost 4 bases, the J end lost 7 bases, and 13 bases lay between the germline ends. DNA for the CDR3: TGTGCCAGCAGCTCAAAAGTCGGGGTCGGGGAGCTGTTTTTT. Translating it yields CASSSKVGVGELFF.

The rearrangement links TRBV20-1 to TRBJ1-5; TRBD1 matches at 9 bases. The CDR3 has 14 residues. V shed 6 bases, J shed 7 bases, and the junction held 10 bases outside the gene matches. Germline values: CDR1 DFQATT, CDR2 SNEGSKA (reference sequence). CDR3 sequence: CSAAGTGRRQPQHF. In DNA, the CDR3 is TGCAGTGCAGCAGGGACAGGGAGAAGACAGCCCCAGCATTTT.

This chain joins TRBV20-1 and TRBJ2-3; D gene unclear. CDR1 is DFQATT and CDR2 is SNEGSKA in the germline V gene (reference sequence). Trimming removed 6 bases at V and 6 bases at J, with 25 bases between. The CDR3 runs to 16 residues. CDR3 sequence: CSAPPLRAGRVDTQYF. CDR3 nucleotides: TGCAGTGCGCCGCCGCTCCGGGCAGGCCGTGTGGATACGCAGTATTTT.

J is TRBJ2-1 and V is TRBV20-1; tentative D call: TRBD2 (7 bases). Germline V CDR1 and CDR2: DFQATT, SNEGSKA (reference sequence). V was pared by 3 bases and J by 6 bases, with 15 bases between. The CDR3 runs to 14 residues. CDR3 loop: CSARGGRGANEQFF. For the CDR3, the DNA is TGCAGTGCTAGGGGGGGGCGGGGAGCCAATGAGCAGTTCTTC.

This sequence joins TRBV7-6 and TRBJ2-2, with D possibly matching TRBD2 (5 bases). The CDR3 has 13 amino acids. V was pared by 6 bases and J by 7 bases, with 12 bases between. The germline CDR1 and CDR2 sequences are SGHVS and FNYEAQ. CDR3 in DNA: TGTGCCAGCAGTTCCGACGGACTCGGGGAGCTGTTTTTT. Translated: CASSSDGLGELFF.

The V gene is TRBV10-1, the J gene TRBJ2-3, with TRBD1 as a possible D gene (5 bases). Trimming left V 3 bases short and J 4 bases short, with 14 bases between. In germline, CDR1 is WNHNN, CDR2 SYGVQD (reference sequence). The CDR3 length is 15 residues. CDR3 in amino acids: CASSEGAGKADTQYF. DNA of the CDR3: TGCGCCAGCAGTGAAGGGGCAGGGAAGGCAGATACGCAGTATTTT.

This clonotype was observed a handful of times. The rearrangement links TRBV2 to TRBJ1-2; possible D gene TRBD1, 5 bases. The V end was cut by 8 bases, the J end by 8 bases, with 9 bases between. The CDR3 is made up of 10 amino acids. CDR1 is SNHLY and CDR2 is FYNNEI in the germline V gene. For the CDR3, the DNA is TGTGCCAGCTACAGGAAGGGCTACACCTTC. Amino acid sequence: CASYRKGYTF. Full variable domain (remainder filled in from reference TRBV2 and TRBJ1-2): EPEVTQTPSHQVTQMGQEVILRCVPISNHLYFYWYRQILGQKVEFLVSFYNNEISEKSEIFDDQFSVERPDGSNFTLKIRSTKLEDSAMYFCASYRKGYTFGSGTRLTVV.